The 21 T cell receptor beta chains given below trace back to one sample, sequenced in a study of blood T cell repertoires in COVID-19. The protocol was immunoSEQ multiplex PCR, while the TCRdb copy is restricted to in-frame clones and leaves out a portion. The sample consists of approximately 130,000 clones, roughly 90% of them appearing once. The sample comprised peripheral blood. The receptors originated from a man aged 45-65 years with acute or convalescent COVID-19.

The rearrangement links TRBV5-1 to TRBJ1-2, with 7 bases fitting TRBD1. Germline V CDR1 and CDR2: SGHRS, YFSETQ. The CDR3 loop spans 15 amino acids. Trimming at V came to 1 base and at J to 7 bases, leaving 10 bases not matched to a gene. CDR3 nucleotides: TGCGCCAGCAGCTTGCTCACAGGGGAAGGTAGTGGCTACACCTTC. Protein sequence: CASSLLTGEGSGYTF.

V usage is TRBV30 and J usage is TRBJ2-7; perhaps TRBD2 as D (5 bases). The ends were cut back, 0 bases at V and 6 bases at J, with 21 bases in the middle. Germline V lookup: CDR1 GTSNPN, CDR2 SVGIG (reference sequence). CDR3 size: 16 residues. The CDR3 region is CAWSVYPPGNGGEQYF. In nucleotides, the CDR3 is TGTGCCTGGAGTGTATATCCCCCCGGTAACGGAGGCGAGCAGTACTTC.

The chain is built from TRBV5-4 and TRBJ1-1; tentative D call: TRBD1 (5 bases). This CDR3 spans 14 amino acids. Trimming cost V 0 bases and J 5 bases, with 11 bases left between them. The germline gives CDR1 SGHNT, CDR2 YYREEE (reference sequence). The DNA of the CDR3 is TGTGCCAGCAGCTTGGAAGGGGTCAGGACTGAAGCTTTCTTT. It specifies CASSLEGVRTEAFF.

This rearrangement joins TRBV7-9 to TRBJ1-2; D is unresolved. V was pared by 3 bases and J by 4 bases, with 6 bases between. CDR3 length equals 12 residues. Germline values: CDR1 SEHNR, CDR2 FQNEAQ (reference sequence). The CDR3 nucleotides read TGTGCCAGCAGCTTGTACACCTATGGCTACACCTTC. Translated: CASSLYTYGYTF.

The J gene is TRBJ1-5, the V gene TRBV6-2 or TRBV6-3; the D is unclear. Trimming shortened V by 5 bases and J by 11 bases, and 16 bases separated the two germline ends. Looked up from germline, CDR1 is MNHEY and CDR2 is SVGEGT. The CDR3 has 13 residues. For the CDR3, the DNA is TGTGCCAGCAGTCCCTCCCCAATTCGGGCCCAGCATTTT. Protein: CASSPSPIRAQHF.

The CDR3 nucleotides are TGTGCCAGCAGCCGAAGGGACAGGGACTATGGCTACACCTTC. It codes for CASSRRDRDYGYTF. V is TRBV3-1 (or the pseudogene TRBV3-2) and J is TRBJ1-2, with 9 bases fitting TRBD1. Per the germline V gene, CDR1 is LGHDT and CDR2 is YNNKEL (reference sequence). The CDR3 runs to 14 residues. The ends lost 4 bases at V and 3 bases at J; junction bases unmatched: 3.

The table lists this clone with a few counts. The chain combines TRBV9 with TRBJ2-7, with 9 nucleotides matching TRBD2. The trim removed 3 bases at V and 3 bases at J, leaving 7 bases unmatched. Germline V gene sequence: CDR1 SGDLS, CDR2 YYNGEE. This CDR3 contains 15 residues. The CDR3 region has the DNA TGTGCCAGCAGCGCGAATAGCGGGAGTCTCTACGAGCAGTACTTC. This gives the protein CASSANSGSLYEQYF.

The V and J genes are TRBV24-1 and TRBJ2-2; 15 bases are a match to TRBD2. The J segment lost 5 bases and the V segment lost 3 bases, leaving 3 bases of the junction unmatched. This CDR3 has 17 residues. Germline V CDR1 and CDR2: KGHDR, SFDVKD. This chain's CDR3 is CATSDDGLAGGTGELFF. The CDR3 bases are TGTGCCACCAGTGATGATGGACTAGCGGGAGGGACCGGGGAGCTGTTTTTT.

The V call is TRBV5-5, the J call TRBJ1-5, with 7 nucleotides matching TRBD1. The CDR3 sequence is 14 residues long. The germline V gene has CDR1 SGHKS and CDR2 YYEKEE (reference sequence). Trimming removed 1 base from V and 7 bases from J; junction bases left unmatched: 5. The CDR3: CASSLLSGGQPQHF. Written as DNA, the CDR3 is TGTGCCAGCAGCTTGTTATCAGGGGGGCAGCCCCAGCATTTT.

The genes are TRBV5-8 and TRBJ2-7; tentatively, D is TRBD1 (6 bases). Germline V gene sequence: CDR1 SGHTS, CDR2 YDEGEE. The CDR3 is 12 residues long. Trimming removed 0 bases at V and 11 bases at J, with 12 bases between. The CDR3 region is CASSLVGQGKYF. The CDR3 nucleotides are TGTGCCAGCAGCTTGGTAGGGCAGGGGAAGTACTTC.

In its sample, this clone was seen once. The chain employs TRBV29-1 and TRBJ1-3, with TRBD1 as a possible D gene (6 bases). This CDR3 is built from 16 residues. Germline CDR1 reads SQVTM; CDR2 reads ANQGSEA. Deletions cut 5 bases from V and 0 bases from J, with 17 bases between. CDR3 DNA: TGCAGCGTTACGGACAGTCTAATGTTCTCTGGAAACACCATATATTTT. Encoded protein: CSVTDSLMFSGNTIYF.

CDR3 amino acids: CASRGTGNQPQHF. CDR3 DNA: TGTGCCAGCAGGGGAACAGGGAATCAGCCCCAGCATTTT. The chain has TRBV6-5 and TRBJ1-5; TRBD1 might be the D (6 bases). V gave up 6 bases and J gave up 4 bases, with 10 bases separating them. The CDR3 consists of 13 residues. Germline assignment: CDR1 MNHEY and CDR2 SVGAGI.

In its sample, this clone was seen once. The genes are TRBV29-1 and TRBJ2-1; the match to TRBD2 covers 7 bases. Losses at the gene ends were 5 bases for V and 6 bases for J; bases not matched to a gene: 7. This CDR3 has 13 residues. Per the germline V gene, CDR1 is SQVTM and CDR2 is ANQGSEA. CDR3 amino acids: CSVQGLTRNEQFF. The CDR3 bases are TGCAGCGTTCAGGGACTAACGCGCAATGAGCAGTTCTTC.

The V call is TRBV5-1, the J call TRBJ2-2; D is unresolved. Trimming left V 1 base short and J 2 bases short, with 9 bases between. CDR3 length equals 15 residues. Germline loops: CDR1 SGHRS, CDR2 YFSETQ. Here the CDR3 reads CASSLYSLNTGELFF. The CDR3 nucleotides read TGCGCCAGCAGCTTGTACTCCTTAAACACCGGGGAGCTGTTTTTT.

The chain joins TRBV27 to TRBJ1-4; D unresolved. Trimming shortened V by 3 bases and J by 6 bases, and 11 bases separated the two germline ends. Germline V gene data show CDR1 as MNHEY and CDR2 as SMNVEV (reference sequence). The CDR3 consists of 14 residues. CDR3 region: CASSLGQLHEKLFF. The CDR3 nucleotides read TGTGCCAGCAGTTTGGGCCAGCTCCATGAAAAACTGTTTTTT.

The chain couples TRBV5-1 to TRBJ1-2, with TRBD1 matching over 9 bases. Germline CDR1 is SGHRS and CDR2 is YFSETQ. The V gene end was trimmed by 6 bases and the J gene end by 4 bases; junction bases not matched to a gene: 10. There are 15 residues in the CDR3. DNA of the CDR3: TGCGCCAGCACCCCGGGACAGGGAAGGGGCTATGGCTACACCTTC. As protein: CASTPGQGRGYGYTF.

The chain couples TRBV6-2 or TRBV6-3 to TRBJ2-7; TRBD2 aligns across 7 bases. J lost 6 bases, V lost 0 bases, and 2 bases had no gene match. This CDR3 contains 13 residues. Germline CDR1 is MNHEY and CDR2 is SVGEGT. The CDR3 region is CASSYSTGGEQYF. In nucleotides, the CDR3 is TGTGCCAGCAGTTACTCGACGGGGGGCGAGCAGTACTTC.

This clone was counted a few times. The CDR3 spells CASSRGTDEKLFF. DNA of the CDR3: TGTGCCAGCTCAAGGGGGACGGATGAAAAACTGTTTTTT. The chain uses TRBV18 and TRBJ1-4, with D maybe TRBD1 (6 bases). This CDR3 is built from 13 residues. Germline assignment: CDR1 KGHSH and CDR2 LQKENI. Trimming left V 5 bases short and J 6 bases short, with 10 bases between.

This sequence joins TRBV19 and TRBJ2-1, with TRBD2 matching 12 bases. Germline CDR1 is LNHDA and CDR2 is SQIVND (reference sequence). Germline trimming cut 9 bases from V and 7 bases from J; bases unmatched to any gene: 7. The CDR3 extends over 14 amino acids. CDR3 DNA: TGTGCCAGCCATCCTAGCGGGAGGGTAAATGAGCAGTTCTTC. This sequence encodes CASHPSGRVNEQFF.

This sequence joins TRBV30 and TRBJ2-5; tentatively, D is TRBD2 (5 bases). Germline CDR1 and CDR2: GTSNPN and SVGIG (reference sequence). CDR3 size: 15 residues. Deletions cut 2 bases from V and 1 base from J, with 14 bases between. CDR3 protein: CAWSFRGSSQETQYF. DNA of the CDR3: TGTGCCTGGAGTTTTAGAGGGTCCTCCCAAGAGACCCAGTACTTC.

The chain recombines TRBV10-2 with TRBJ1-6; D not certain. CDR3 length equals 14 residues. CDR1 is WSHSY, CDR2 SAAADI, per germline. The ends were cut back, 0 bases at V and 6 bases at J, with 6 bases in the middle. CDR3 sequence: CASSESQVNSPLHF. The CDR3 DNA is TGCGCCAGCAGTGAGTCCCAGGTTAATTCACCCCTCCACTTT.